These 25 T cell receptor beta chains share one sample of origin, sequenced in a study of follicular helper T cells after annual influenza vaccination. The time point is: 2015-2016 season, 7 days after influenza vaccination. Profiled with immunoSEQ multiplex PCR; TCRdb holds only in-frame clones, not every one. The sample includes 1,500 or so clones, 65% to 75% of them seen just once. The source was CXCR5+ CD38+ circulating T follicular helper cells from blood, collected 7 days after influenza vaccination. Stated subset: circulating Tfh, non-naive CD4+CXCR5+PD-1+ (ICOS+CD38+ or ICOS-CD38-). These receptors were obtained from an adult who received the influenza vaccine.

In its sample, this clone is large. The chain employs TRBV28 and TRBJ2-7; D is possibly TRBD1 or TRBD2 (6 bases each). The germline V gene has CDR1 MDHEN and CDR2 SYDVKM. Trimming left V 7 bases short and J 3 bases short, with 22 bases between. CDR3 size: 16 residues. The CDR3 protein is CASITEGGASVYEQYF. The DNA of the CDR3 is TGTGCCAGCATTACCGAAGGGGGTGCTAGCGTCTACGAGCAGTACTTC.

This clone was seen more than once but under ten times. The J gene is TRBJ1-5, the V gene TRBV5-1; the D gene is possibly TRBD1 (6 bases). This CDR3 is 16 amino acids long. CDR1 and CDR2 (germline): SGHRS, YFSETQ. Trimming took 0 bases from V and 0 from J, leaving 10 bases between them. Here the CDR3 reads CASSLEGGNSNQPQHF. The CDR3 nucleotides are TGCGCCAGCAGCTTGGAGGGGGGGAATAGCAATCAGCCCCAGCATTTT.

This clone was detected only a few times. The chain couples TRBV2 to TRBJ1-5, with D unclear. This CDR3 contains 14 residues. Germline assignment: CDR1 SNHLY and CDR2 FYNNEI. V was shortened by 4 bases and J by 2 bases, with 9 bases between the two germline ends. DNA of the CDR3: TGTGCCAGCAGTGGGGAATCGGGCAATCAGCCCCAGCATTTT. It yields the protein CASSGESGNQPQHF.

Within the sample, this clone is large. V and J are TRBV19 and TRBJ2-2, with 9 bases identical to TRBD2. The germline V gene encodes CDR1 LNHDA and CDR2 SQIVND (reference sequence). Losses at the gene ends were 9 bases for V and 7 bases for J; bases not matched to a gene: 18. CDR3 length: 17 amino acids. Here the CDR3 DNA reads TGTGCCAGCAACAAGGCGGCGGGAGGGCGAGTAATCGGGGAGCTGTTTTTT. It specifies CASNKAAGGRVIGELFF.

Only one count was recorded for this clone. The chain employs TRBV7-8 and TRBJ2-6, with D hard to call. The length of the CDR3 is 19 residues. V shed 1 base and J shed 5 bases, with 21 bases lying between them. Germline V gives CDR1 SGHVS, CDR2 FQNEAQ. In DNA, the CDR3 is TGTGCCAGCAGCTTAGTAGGGTTTACCCACAAAAGTCGGGCCAACGTCCTGACTTTC. The encoded protein is CASSLVGFTHKSRANVLTF.

This clone appeared a few times. V gene TRBV10-3 combines with J gene TRBJ2-7, with 13 bases that match TRBD2. Germline V lookup: CDR1 ENHRY, CDR2 SYGVKD. The CDR3 contains 15 residues. With V trimmed by 3 bases and J by 7 bases, 6 bases remained unmatched. The CDR3 nucleotides read TGTGCCATCAGTGAAAAGACTAGCGGGAGGCGGGAGCAGTACTTC. Amino acids: CAISEKTSGRREQYF.

This clone turned up a few times. The chain carries TRBV19 and TRBJ1-5; 7 nucleotides line up with TRBD1. Trimming at V came to 5 bases and at J to 3 bases, leaving 4 bases not matched to a gene. The CDR3 contains 14 residues. The V gene's germline CDR1 is LNHDA and CDR2 SQIVND (reference sequence). The CDR3 region has the DNA TGTGCCAGTAGTGTGGGACAGATCAATCAGCCCCAGCATTTT. This gives the protein CASSVGQINQPQHF.

In its sample, this clone ranks as large. V usage is TRBV4-1 and J usage is TRBJ2-7; perhaps D is TRBD1 or TRBD2 (5 bases each). There are 16 residues in the CDR3. CDR1 is MGHRA, CDR2 YSYEKL, per germline. The V and J ends lost 0 bases and 6 bases respectively, with 18 bases between them. The CDR3 DNA sequence: TGCGCCAGCAGCCAAGATGAGGCAGGGAGTAGGTTCGAGCAGTACTTC. This sequence encodes CASSQDEAGSRFEQYF.

The J gene is TRBJ2-7, the V gene TRBV4-1; D is possibly TRBD1 or TRBD2 (5 bases each). CDR3 length equals 18 residues. Per the germline V gene, CDR1 is MGHRA and CDR2 is YSYEKL. Trimming shortened V by 4 bases and J by 0 bases, and 22 bases separated the two germline ends. The CDR3 DNA reads TGCGCCAGCAGCCGCAATACCGGGACGAACGGTTTCTCCTACGAGCAGTACTTC. Amino acid sequence: CASSRNTGTNGFSYEQYF.

This clone showed up just a few times. V and J are TRBV5-1 and TRBJ2-7; D is tentatively TRBD1 or TRBD2 (5 bases each). The CDR3 runs to 16 residues. Per germline, CDR1 SGHRS and CDR2 YFSETQ. The V end was cut by 5 bases, the J end by 3 bases, with 21 bases between. This CDR3 reads CASRKGLGTGGYEQYF. The DNA for the CDR3 is TGCGCCAGCAGAAAAGGCCTCGGGACCGGTGGCTACGAGCAGTACTTC.

This clone appeared a single time. The chain carries TRBV5-1 and TRBJ2-7; D is perhaps TRBD2 (6 bases). Trimming removed 0 bases at V and 6 bases at J, with 13 bases between. Germline loops: CDR1 SGHRS, CDR2 YFSETQ. This CDR3 contains 14 residues. The CDR3, as DNA: TGCGCCAGCAGCTTGGCCGGGAGTTATGGCGAGCAGTACTTC. Translated, it gives CASSLAGSYGEQYF.

This chain's CDR3 is CASRRQGITTEAFF. DNA for the CDR3: TGTGCCAGCCGGAGACAGGGAATTACCACTGAAGCTTTCTTT. The chain recombines TRBV2 with TRBJ1-1, with 7 positions matching TRBD1. V shed 8 bases and J 4 bases; nucleotides not matched to a gene: 10. Germline CDR1 is SNHLY and CDR2 is FYNNEI. This CDR3 is 14 amino acids long. Together with reference TRBV2 and TRBJ1-1, the CDR3 gives the full variable domain: EPEVTQTPSHQVTQMGQEVILRCVPISNHLYFYWYRQILGQKVEFLVSFYNNEISEKSEIFDDQFSVERPDGSNFTLKIRSTKLEDSAMYFCASRRQGITTEAFFGQGTRLTVV.

The chain joins TRBV7-6 to TRBJ2-1; D unclear. V was trimmed by 5 bases and J by 4 bases, leaving 9 bases between them. This CDR3 has 13 amino acids. Germline CDR1 SGHVS, CDR2 FNYEAQ. CDR3 sequence: CASSVDEYNEQFF. The CDR3 DNA is TGTGCCAGCAGCGTAGATGAGTACAATGAGCAGTTCTTC.

The chain carries TRBV11-2 and TRBJ1-1; no definite D call. The germline V gene encodes CDR1 SGHAT and CDR2 FQNNGV. The CDR3 is 13 amino acids. Deletions cut 0 bases from V and 7 bases from J, with 9 bases between. This chain's CDR3 is CASSLDLYSEAFF. The CDR3 nucleotides are TGTGCCAGCAGCTTAGATCTGTACAGTGAAGCTTTCTTT.

The V and J genes are TRBV29-1 and TRBJ2-1; 8 positions match TRBD2. This CDR3 spans 14 amino acids. Trimming removed 4 bases from V and 5 bases from J; junction bases left unmatched: 7. Germline-derived CDR1 and CDR2 are SQVTM and ANQGSEA. The CDR3 loop is CSVAWSGRHNEQFF. In DNA form, the CDR3 reads TGCAGCGTTGCCTGGAGCGGGAGACACAATGAGCAGTTCTTC.

This clone was observed a single time. This chain joins TRBV28 and TRBJ2-1; D uncertain. CDR3 length: 11 amino acids. Per the germline V gene, CDR1 is MDHEN and CDR2 is SYDVKM. V lost 4 bases to trimming and J lost 10 bases, with 8 bases between them. The CDR3 nucleotides read TGTGCCAGCAGTTGGCGCGAAGAGCAGTTCTTC. Encoded protein: CASSWREEQFF.

V usage is TRBV7-3 and J usage is TRBJ2-1; D perhaps matches TRBD1 (6 bases). The V end lost 5 bases, the J end lost 3 bases, and 14 bases lay between the germline ends. CDR3 length: 15 residues. The germline V gene encodes CDR1 SGHTA and CDR2 FQGTGA. Here the CDR3 reads CASSPGTPVYNEQFF. The CDR3 bases are TGTGCCAGCAGCCCCGGGACACCGGTCTACAATGAGCAGTTCTTC.

The chain joins TRBV28 to TRBJ2-6; tentative D call: TRBD1 (6 bases). There are 16 residues in the CDR3. In germline, CDR1 is MDHEN, CDR2 SYDVKM. With 6 bases removed from V and 0 bases from J, the gap between germline ends came to 12 bases. The CDR3 spells CASSPRGHSGANVLTF. In DNA, the CDR3 is TGTGCCAGCAGCCCCCGGGGACACTCTGGGGCCAACGTCCTGACTTTC.

A few counts support this clone. The chain recombines TRBV19 with TRBJ2-2; TRBD1 matches at 8 bases. CDR3 length equals 17 residues. Germline trimming cut 3 bases from V and 2 bases from J; bases unmatched to any gene: 8. Germline V gene sequence: CDR1 LNHDA, CDR2 SQIVND (reference sequence). DNA for the CDR3: TGTGCCAGTAGTATGGCCTCAGGGGGCCGAAACACCGGGGAGCTGTTTTTT. Amino acid sequence: CASSMASGGRNTGELFF.

V and J are TRBV9 and TRBJ2-5, with D maybe TRBD1 (6 bases). V lost 0 bases, J lost 5 bases, and 11 bases lay in between. Germline CDR1 reads SGDLS; CDR2 reads YYNGEE. There are 14 residues in the CDR3. The CDR3 is CASSVGGRGETQYF. In DNA form, the CDR3 reads TGTGCCAGCAGCGTAGGGGGGCGTGGGGAGACCCAGTACTTC.

This clone was recorded once. The same CDR3 arises from other DNA sequences in this sample as well. The J gene is TRBJ1-3, the V gene TRBV5-4, with D possibly TRBD1 on 6 matching bases. The CDR3 totals 16 residues. Germline CDR1 and CDR2: SGHNT and YYREEE (reference sequence). V was trimmed by 0 bases and J by 4 bases, leaving 14 bases between them. The CDR3, as DNA: TGTGCCAGCAGCTTGGGAAGCGGGGGGCGAGGAAACACCATATATTTT. Its protein product is CASSLGSGGRGNTIYF.

The genes are TRBV18 and TRBJ1-2, with 8 bases fitting TRBD1. CDR1 and CDR2 from the germline V gene are KGHSH and LQKENI. This CDR3 comprises 14 residues. V shed 6 bases and J 2 bases; nucleotides not matched to a gene: 5. Here the CDR3 reads CASSLGQENYGYTF. CDR3 sequence (DNA): TGTGCCAGCTCGCTGGGACAGGAAAACTATGGCTACACCTTC.

This clone was counted a few times. The chain has TRBV27 and TRBJ1-5, with D unresolved. The length of the CDR3 is 13 residues. CDR1 is MNHEY, CDR2 SMNVEV, per germline (reference sequence). The ends were cut back, 9 bases at V and 4 bases at J, with 13 bases in the middle. The CDR3 loop is CASADRPNQPQHF. CDR3 in DNA: TGTGCCAGTGCTGACCGGCCGAATCAGCCCCAGCATTTT.

The V gene is TRBV6-1, the J gene TRBJ1-2; 8 bases agree with TRBD1. V lost 11 bases to trimming and J lost 0 bases; unmatched junction nucleotides: 11. This CDR3 region has 15 residues. CDR1 MNHNS and CDR2 SASEGT come from the germline V gene. The CDR3, as DNA: TGTGCCGGAAGACAGGGGATGGGGGCTAACTATGGCTACACCTTC. This encodes CAGRQGMGANYGYTF.

In its sample, this clone was seen a few times. The chain employs TRBV30 and TRBJ1-5, with 7 nucleotides matching TRBD1. The germline gives CDR1 GTSNPN, CDR2 SVGIG (reference sequence). The CDR3 runs to 17 residues. Unmatched junction bases numbered 14, after V lost 0 bases and J lost 6 bases. The CDR3 DNA sequence: TGTGCCTGGAGTGTATTTACAGCCCAGGGGGTGGGTCAGCCCCAGCATTTT. Its protein is CAWSVFTAQGVGQPQHF.